These 11 T cell receptor beta chains originate from one sample sequenced in a study of pediatric ulcerative colitis. This table comes from immunoSEQ multiplex PCR, and its TCRdb copy is limited to in-frame clones, with some not included. The sample records roughly 30,000 clones, around 80% being singletons. Material: blood. These receptors originate from a boy between 10 and 17 years old with severe ulcerative colitis.

This rearrangement joins TRBV7-9 to TRBJ2-3; the D gene is possibly TRBD1 (6 bases). The CDR3 covers 13 residues. Germline CDR1 and CDR2: SEHNR and FQNEAQ (reference sequence). V lost 5 bases to trimming and J lost 1 base, with 7 bases between them. CDR3 in amino acids: CASSPGGTDTQYF. The CDR3 DNA is TGTGCCAGCAGCCCAGGGGGCACAGATACGCAGTATTTT.

The chain has TRBV7-9 and TRBJ2-2; the match to TRBD1 covers 7 bases. The CDR3 is 15 residues long. Germline trimming cut 5 bases from V and 0 bases from J; bases unmatched to any gene: 3. CDR1 is SEHNR, CDR2 FQNEAQ, per germline (reference sequence). CDR3 nucleotide sequence: TGTGCCAGCAGCCCTGGACAGGCGAACACCGGGGAGCTGTTTTTT. Encoded protein: CASSPGQANTGELFF.

In its sample, this clone was seen once. The DNA for the CDR3 is TGTGCCAGCAGTGACTCCGGGACTAGCGCAGATACGCAGTATTTT. Its protein is CASSDSGTSADTQYF. The V and J genes are TRBV6-4 and TRBJ2-3, with 10 bases that match TRBD2. The CDR3 totals 15 residues. CDR1 is MRHNA, CDR2 SNTAGT, per germline. V shed 0 bases and J 4 bases; nucleotides not matched to a gene: 1.

The chain links TRBV7-9 to TRBJ2-7; D might be TRBD1 (6 bases). The V gene's germline CDR1 is SEHNR and CDR2 FQNEAQ (reference sequence). The CDR3 consists of 15 residues. Trimming left V 3 bases short and J 0 bases short, with 12 bases between. The CDR3: CASSFGRDTSYEQYF. CDR3 in DNA: TGTGCCAGCAGCTTTGGCAGGGACACCTCCTACGAGCAGTACTTC. Full variable domain (outside the CDR3, taken from reference TRBV7-9 and TRBJ2-7): DTGVSQNPRHKITKRGQNVTFRCDPISEHNRLYWYRQTLGQGPEFLTYFQNEAQLEKSRLLSDRFSAERPKGSFSTLEIQRTEQGDSAMYLCASSFGRDTSYEQYFGPGTRLTVT.

The chain joins TRBV6-1 to TRBJ1-5; TRBD1 matches at 11 bases. With V trimmed by 5 bases and J by 5 bases, 2 bases remained unmatched. Germline V lookup: CDR1 MNHNS, CDR2 SASEGT. The CDR3 loop spans 14 amino acids. The CDR3 bases are TGTGCCAGCAGTAAGGGACAGGGGGATCAGCCCCAGCATTTT. Translating it yields CASSKGQGDQPQHF.

This chain joins TRBV7-8 and TRBJ2-3; D possibly corresponds to TRBD2 (7 bases). With 1 base removed from V and 8 bases from J, the gap between germline ends came to 22 bases. The CDR3 sequence is 17 residues long. CDR1 and CDR2 from the germline V gene are SGHVS and FQNEAQ. The CDR3: CASSLEVWGGAYGTQYF. CDR3 nucleotides: TGTGCCAGCAGCTTAGAAGTCTGGGGGGGGGCCTATGGTACGCAGTATTTT.

CDR3 region: CASSAVRLNTEAFF. Written as DNA, the CDR3 is TGTGCCAGCAGTGCGGTGAGGTTGAACACTGAAGCTTTCTTT. The gene calls are TRBV6-1 and TRBJ1-1; D is unresolved. CDR3 length equals 14 residues. V shed 4 bases and J shed 0 bases, with 9 bases lying between them. The germline CDR1 and CDR2 sequences are MNHNS and SASEGT.

V is TRBV19 and J is TRBJ1-5, with no clear D. V was trimmed by 6 bases and J by 2 bases, leaving 11 bases between them. Germline values: CDR1 LNHDA, CDR2 SQIVND (reference sequence). This CDR3 region has 14 residues. CDR3 bases: TGTGCCAGTAGGGACGGGAGGGGCAATCAGCCCCAGCATTTT. Translating gives CASRDGRGNQPQHF.

The chain links TRBV2 to TRBJ2-6; 7 nucleotides agree with TRBD1. The CDR3 has 13 residues. Per germline, CDR1 SNHLY and CDR2 FYNNEI. Trimming removed 11 bases from V and 2 bases from J; junction bases left unmatched: 3. For the CDR3, the DNA is TGTGCCGGAACAGGGGCTGGGGCCAACGTCCTGACTTTC. It specifies CAGTGAGANVLTF. Full variable domain (missing parts from reference TRBV2 and TRBJ2-6): EPEVTQTPSHQVTQMGQEVILRCVPISNHLYFYWYRQILGQKVEFLVSFYNNEISEKSEIFDDQFSVERPDGSNFTLKIRSTKLEDSAMYFCAGTGAGANVLTFGAGSRLTVL.

CDR3 coding DNA: TGTGCCAGCAGCTTGGAGGCCAGGGACAATTCACCCCTCCACTTT. Residues: CASSLEARDNSPLHF. V and J are TRBV5-4 and TRBJ1-6; D might be TRBD1 (5 bases). V lost 0 bases and J lost 7, with 11 bases in between. The CDR3 spans 15 residues. The V gene's germline CDR1 is SGHNT and CDR2 YYREEE (reference sequence).

The CDR3 DNA is TGTGCCAGCAGTGAAAGGCAGGGGCACCAAGAGACCCAGTACTTC. This gives the protein CASSERQGHQETQYF. This chain connects TRBV25-1 to TRBJ2-5, with TRBD1 as a possible D gene (6 bases). This CDR3 comprises 15 residues. Germline V gene lookup returns CDR1 MGHDK and CDR2 SYGVNS. The V and J ends lost 2 bases and 0 bases respectively, with 10 bases between them.